This TCR beta chain was retrieved from a study of blood T cell repertoires in COVID-19. At the level of the study: T cells, B-cell-depleted T cells, or PBMCs supplied cDNA or gDNA.

TCRdb's copy holds only in-frame clones and misses some; the assay was immunoSEQ multiplex PCR. The table has about 87,000 clones, 70% to 90% seen once; the top ten hold 6% to 9.5%. Germline assignment: CDR1 SGHAT and CDR2 FQNNGV. The CDR3 consists of 16 residues. V lost 0 bases, J lost 2 bases, and 5 bases stayed unmatched. V usage is TRBV11-2 and J usage is TRBJ2-3; 7 bases fit TRBD2. Source material: peripheral blood. The sequence derives from a human donor with acute or convalescent COVID-19. The donor label of this sample is uncertain. CDR3 coding DNA: TGTGCCAGCAGCTTAGATGGGAGGGCCGCCACAGATACGCAGTATTTT. Protein sequence: CASSLDGRAATDTQYF.